This T cell receptor beta chain was sequenced during a study of regulatory T cells in long-lasting Graves disease. Germline V gene lookup returns CDR1 LNHDA and CDR2 SQIVND (reference sequence). Trimming removed 3 bases from V and 2 bases from J, with 6 bases in between. The CDR3 spans 13 residues. Arm-PCR of CDR3 regions and iRepertoire HTBI primers were used to build TCR beta libraries. MiXCR, applied by TCRdb to the multiplex PCR reads, yields one record per CDR3 protein. The sample includes approximately 480,000 distinct CDR3 sequences, 15% to 20% of them seen just once. Study results and caveats: Persistent disease showed a preference for TRBV28, TRBJ1-2 and TRBJ2-5.

The time point here: newly diagnosed GD, antithyroid drugs for less than 3 months. Extracted PBMC RNA gave rise to the TCR library. For this clonotype: The target antigen is unknown.

These records were also assigned to another study, of T cells in Graves' hyperthyroidism and ophthalmopathy. As that report states: First-round RT-PCR of the TCR CDR3 relied on the HTBI primer set. Among thyroid clonotypes expanded above 0.001, most also appeared in blood.

The sample in question was peripheral blood mononuclear cells (PBMCs), obtained at new diagnosis, from a patient treated with antithyroid drugs. V is TRBV19 and J is TRBJ2-3; no clear D. This sequence originates from a man in his forties or fifties with Graves disease. This chain's CDR3 is CASSIVATDTQYF. The CDR3 nucleotides read TGTGCCAGTAGTATCGTCGCCACAGATACGCAGTATTTT.